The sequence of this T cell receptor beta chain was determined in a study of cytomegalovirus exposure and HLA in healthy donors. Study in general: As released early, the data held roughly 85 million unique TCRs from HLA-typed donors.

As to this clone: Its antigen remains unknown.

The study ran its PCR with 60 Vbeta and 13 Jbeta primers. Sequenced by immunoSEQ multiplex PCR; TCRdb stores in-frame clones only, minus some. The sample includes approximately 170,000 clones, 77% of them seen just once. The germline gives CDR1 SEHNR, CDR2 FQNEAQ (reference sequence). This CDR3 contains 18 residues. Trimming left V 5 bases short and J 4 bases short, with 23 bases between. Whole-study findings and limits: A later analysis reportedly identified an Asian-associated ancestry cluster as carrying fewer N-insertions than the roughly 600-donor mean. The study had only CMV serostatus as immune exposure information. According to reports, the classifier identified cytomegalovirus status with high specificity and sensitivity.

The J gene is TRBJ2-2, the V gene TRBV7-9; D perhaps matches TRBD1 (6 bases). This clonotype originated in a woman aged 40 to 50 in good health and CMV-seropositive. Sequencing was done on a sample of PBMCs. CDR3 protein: CASSPIRRQATCTGELFF. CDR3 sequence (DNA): TGTGCCAGCAGCCCTATTAGAAGACAGGCGACCTGCACCGGGGAGCTGTTTTTT.